The 16 T cell receptor beta chains below come from one sample, sequenced in a study of T cells after yellow fever vaccination. TCRdb ran MiXCR on the 5' RACE reads and lists one entry per CDR3 protein. There are 350,000 or so distinct CDR3 sequences in the sample; 7% to 10% occur only once, and roughly 15% lies in the top ten. This specimen consisted of PBMCs, obtained roughly 47 days after the first yellow fever vaccination. These receptor sequences come from a young man who received the YFV17D yellow fever vaccine.

The chain uses TRBV6-5 and TRBJ1-6; D not resolved. The CDR3 is 16 residues long. The germline V gene encodes CDR1 MNHEY and CDR2 SVGAGI. Trimming shortened V by 3 bases and J by 0 bases, and 9 bases separated the two germline ends. DNA for the CDR3: TGTGCCAGCAGTTATTCGCCGAGCTCCTATAATTCACCCCTCCACTTT. Translation gives CASSYSPSSYNSPLHF.

The V call is TRBV12-3 or TRBV12-4, the J call TRBJ2-2, with 9 bases matching TRBD1. V lost 3 bases, J lost 3 bases, and 14 bases stayed unmatched. This CDR3 has 19 residues. CDR3 region: CASSFKFYRGRMDTGELFF. CDR3 sequence (DNA): TGTGCCAGCAGTTTTAAGTTCTACAGGGGGCGCATGGACACCGGGGAGCTGTTTTTT.

This clonotype was observed a handful of times. This chain links TRBV3-1 with TRBJ2-3; a possible D gene is TRBD2 (6 bases). The CDR3 loop spans 16 amino acids. Germline V CDR1 and CDR2: LGHDT, YNNKEL (reference sequence). Trimming pared 3 bases from V and 1 base from J, leaving 14 bases between. CDR3 region: CASSHLFQRGTDTQYF. The DNA for the CDR3 is TGTGCCAGCAGCCACCTCTTTCAGCGGGGCACAGATACGCAGTATTTT.

This clonotype was counted only a few times. The J gene is TRBJ2-6, the V gene TRBV7-3; D is tentatively TRBD1 or TRBD2 (5 bases each). Trimming left V 5 bases short and J 0 bases short, with 11 bases between. The CDR3 has 16 residues. Per germline, CDR1 SGHTA and CDR2 FQGTGA. The CDR3 sequence: CASSPSGTSGANVLTF. As DNA, the CDR3 is TGTGCCAGCAGCCCCTCCGGGACCTCTGGGGCCAACGTCCTGACTTTC.

The chain carries TRBV7-2 and TRBJ2-5; no firm D call. The CDR3 consists of 16 residues. Trimming removed 1 base from V and 2 bases from J, with 14 bases in between. Per germline, CDR1 SGHTA and CDR2 FQGNSA. CDR3 nucleotides: TGTGCCAGCAGCTTAGTGAAAAGGGTAGAGCAAGAGACCCAGTACTTC. Translation: CASSLVKRVEQETQYF.

This chain links TRBV7-9 with TRBJ1-5, with D unclear. Per germline, CDR1 SEHNR and CDR2 FQNEAQ (reference sequence). The CDR3 runs to 14 residues. With 6 bases removed from V and 3 bases from J, the gap between germline ends came to 12 bases. This CDR3 is CASSDTSINQPQHF. As DNA, the CDR3 is TGTGCCAGCAGTGACACGTCGATCAATCAGCCCCAGCATTTT.

In its sample, this clonotype was seen a few times. V usage is TRBV7-9 and J usage is TRBJ1-2, with TRBD1 identical over 7 bases. The V gene's germline CDR1 is SEHNR and CDR2 FQNEAQ (reference sequence). With V trimmed by 5 bases and J by 1 base, 13 bases remained unmatched. The CDR3 extends over 17 amino acids. The CDR3, as DNA: TGTGCCAGCAGCCCGACCTCTCGGGACAGCATTAACTATGGCTACACCTTC. Translating gives CASSPTSRDSINYGYTF.

This clonotype was seen a handful of times. Written as DNA, the CDR3 is TGTGCCAGCAGACCCAACTACGGACGGAGCTACGGAAACACCATATATTTT. As protein: CASRPNYGRSYGNTIYF. V and J are TRBV28 and TRBJ1-3, with unresolved D. V lost 6 bases, J lost 4 bases, and 22 bases lay in between. The length of the CDR3 is 17 residues. In germline, CDR1 is MDHEN, CDR2 SYDVKM.

A few counts support this clonotype. This rearrangement joins TRBV18 to TRBJ2-6, with a tentative D call TRBD1 (5 bases). This CDR3 comprises 18 residues. Germline assignment: CDR1 KGHSH and CDR2 LQKENI. Trimming stripped 3 bases from V and 0 bases from J, with 15 bases between. The CDR3 coding sequence is TGTGCCAGCTCACCCCAGTGGGGCGGAAACTCTGGGGCCAACGTCCTGACTTTC. Protein sequence: CASSPQWGGNSGANVLTF.

The chain links TRBV4-3 to TRBJ1-2; a possible D gene is TRBD1 (5 bases). The germline CDR1 and CDR2 sequences are LGHNA and YSLEER. V lost 4 bases and J 3 bases, leaving 15 bases between the germline ends. This CDR3 comprises 15 residues. CDR3 loop: CASSLGGGSHYGYTF. As DNA, the CDR3 is TGCGCCAGCAGCCTCGGGGGGGGAAGCCACTATGGCTACACCTTC.

In its sample, this clonotype was seen many times. The chain is built from TRBV6-4 and TRBJ2-3, with 10 bases matching TRBD1. V shed 3 bases, J shed 4 bases, and the junction held 4 bases outside the gene matches. Germline CDR1 and CDR2: MRHNA and SNTAGT. The CDR3 has 15 amino acids. The chain's CDR3 is CASSEETGGPDTQYF. The CDR3 DNA reads TGTGCCAGCAGTGAGGAGACAGGGGGCCCAGATACGCAGTATTTT.

This chain links TRBV20-1 with TRBJ1-6, with 7 bases identical to TRBD1. Germline trimming cut 6 bases from V and 0 bases from J; bases unmatched to any gene: 11. The CDR3 consists of 17 residues. Germline assignment: CDR1 DFQATT and CDR2 SNEGSKA (reference sequence). CDR3 sequence: CSALGDSASSYNSPLHF. In DNA form, the CDR3 reads TGCAGTGCGCTCGGGGACAGTGCTAGCTCCTATAATTCACCCCTCCACTTT.

To note about this clonotype: The junction departs from germline at one end; a sequencing error may be responsible. The chain carries TRBV7-2 and TRBJ1-2, with unresolved D. The CDR3 runs 14 residues. Germline-derived CDR1 and CDR2 are SGHTA and FQGNSA. The CDR3 DNA reads TGTGCCAGCAGCTTATCAGCCCCCCTCTATGGCTACATCTTC. Its translation: CASSLSAPLYGYIF.

The chain recombines TRBV5-4 with TRBJ1-3; 7 positions match TRBD1. CDR1 and CDR2 (germline): SGHNT, YYREEE (reference sequence). Losses at the gene ends were 0 bases for V and 4 bases for J; bases not matched to a gene: 4. The CDR3 sequence is 15 residues long. The CDR3 region has the DNA TGTGCCAGCAGCTTGGAGTGGGACAGCGGAAACACCATATATTTT. This translates into CASSLEWDSGNTIYF.

This rearrangement joins TRBV2 to TRBJ2-7; a weak D match, TRBD1 (6 bases). Germline V lookup: CDR1 SNHLY, CDR2 FYNNEI. The CDR3 totals 12 residues. V was clipped by 6 bases and J by 6 bases, with 12 bases between them. CDR3 sequence: CASRVTGSEQYV. The CDR3 bases are TGTGCCAGCAGGGTGACAGGTTCCGAGCAGTACGTC.

The chain links TRBV12-3 or TRBV12-4 to TRBJ2-1; tentatively, D is TRBD2 (7 bases). The CDR3 runs 15 residues. The germline V and J ends were trimmed by 7 bases and 4 bases, with 17 bases remaining between them. CDR3 region: CASIRNGGRYNEQFF. CDR3 nucleotides: TGTGCCAGCATTCGCAACGGGGGGCGTTACAATGAGCAGTTCTTC.